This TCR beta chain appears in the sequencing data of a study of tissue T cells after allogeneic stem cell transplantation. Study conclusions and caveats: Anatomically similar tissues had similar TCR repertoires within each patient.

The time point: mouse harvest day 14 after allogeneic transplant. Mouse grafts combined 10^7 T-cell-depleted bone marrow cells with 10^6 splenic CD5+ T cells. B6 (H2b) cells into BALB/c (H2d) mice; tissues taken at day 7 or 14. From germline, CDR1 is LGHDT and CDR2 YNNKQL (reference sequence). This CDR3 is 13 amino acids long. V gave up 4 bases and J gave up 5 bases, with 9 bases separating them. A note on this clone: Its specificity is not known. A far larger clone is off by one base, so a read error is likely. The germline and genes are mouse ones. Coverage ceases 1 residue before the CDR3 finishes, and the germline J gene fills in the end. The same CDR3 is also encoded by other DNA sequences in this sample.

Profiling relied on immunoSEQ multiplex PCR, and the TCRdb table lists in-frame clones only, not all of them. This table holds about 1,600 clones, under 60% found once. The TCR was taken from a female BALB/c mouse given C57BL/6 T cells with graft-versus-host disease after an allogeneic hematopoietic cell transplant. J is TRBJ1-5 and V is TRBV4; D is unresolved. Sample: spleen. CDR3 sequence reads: CASSSTVHQAPLF. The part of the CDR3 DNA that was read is TGTGCCAGCAGCTCAACAGTCCACCAGGCTCCGCTT.